The 24 T cell receptor beta chains below come from one sample, sequenced in a study of shared clonotypes between healthy human individuals. Only in-frame clones appear in the TCRdb table, and some are missing; sequencing was by immunoSEQ multiplex PCR. The sample lists hundreds of thousands of clones, 73% occurring once. The sample comprised memory CD4+ T cells sorted from blood. Subset reported: CD45RA-negative fraction. These receptors were taken from a woman in her 30s in good health.

The chain employs TRBV13 and TRBJ2-3; 7 positions agree with TRBD1. J was trimmed by 3 bases and V by 3 bases; bases with no gene match: 3. The CDR3 runs to 14 residues. Germline CDR1 PRHDT, CDR2 FYEKMQ (reference sequence). The CDR3: CASSLGQPTDTQYF. The CDR3, as DNA: TGTGCCAGCAGCTTGGGACAGCCGACAGATACGCAGTATTTT.

The chain combines TRBV6-5 with TRBJ2-5; the D call may be TRBD1 or TRBD2 (5 bases each). The assigned J gene may be wrong: the sequence end matches TRBJ2-7 better. Per the germline V gene, CDR1 is MNHEY and CDR2 is SVGAGI. The CDR3 runs to 14 residues. DNA of the CDR3: TGTGCCAGCAGTACCGGGACCGCTTCCTACGAGCAGTACTTC. Its translation: CASSTGTASYEQYF.

This chain links TRBV5-4 with TRBJ2-3; weak D call: TRBD2 (5 bases). CDR1 is SGHNT and CDR2 is YYREEE in the germline V gene (reference sequence). The CDR3 is made up of 17 amino acids. The V end was cut by 4 bases, the J end by 2 bases, with 20 bases between. Here the CDR3 DNA reads TGTGCCAGCAGCCCGAATGAGGGCTACATAGACACAGATACGCAGTATTTT. This codes for CASSPNEGYIDTDTQYF.

The chain recombines TRBV6-1 with TRBJ1-2; D gene uncertain. The ends were cut back, 7 bases at V and 4 bases at J, with 16 bases in the middle. The germline V gene has CDR1 MNHNS and CDR2 SASEGT. This CDR3 comprises 14 residues. CDR3: CASTWESSSYGYTF. Here the CDR3 DNA reads TGTGCCAGCACATGGGAAAGCTCTAGCTATGGCTACACCTTC.

The chain employs TRBV18 and TRBJ2-3; D is possibly TRBD2 (6 bases). The germline gives CDR1 KGHSH, CDR2 LQKENI. Trimming removed 1 base at V and 6 bases at J, with 14 bases between. The CDR3 loop spans 15 amino acids. The CDR3 coding sequence is TGTGCCAGCTCACCACGGGACCAGGCGGGGGATACGCAGTATTTT. It specifies CASSPRDQAGDTQYF.

This chain connects TRBV10-1 to TRBJ2-1; 7 positions match TRBD1. The CDR3 length is 16 residues. CDR1 is WNHNN and CDR2 is SYGVQD in the germline V gene (reference sequence). V shed 6 bases, J shed 9 bases, and the junction held 17 bases outside the gene matches. The CDR3 spells CASRLTGAPTSIEQFF. The CDR3 nucleotides read TGCGCCAGCAGACTTACAGGGGCCCCTACCTCGATTGAGCAGTTCTTC.

This clone was picked up a small number of times. The chain joins TRBV9 to TRBJ2-2; D may correspond to TRBD1 or TRBD2 (5 bases each). CDR1 and CDR2 from the germline V gene are SGDLS and YYNGEE. With 2 bases removed from V and 4 bases from J, the gap between germline ends came to 15 bases. This CDR3 is 16 amino acids long. The CDR3 sequence: CASSVDSWGSTGELFF. The CDR3 nucleotides are TGTGCCAGCAGCGTTGACAGTTGGGGGTCCACCGGGGAGCTGTTTTTT. The full variable domain, its missing parts supplied by reference TRBV9 and TRBJ2-2, is DSGVTQTPKHLITATGQRVTLRCSPRSGDLSVYWYQQSLDQGLQFLIQYYNGEERAKGNILERFSAQQFPDLHSELNLSSLELGDSALYFCASSVDSWGSTGELFFGEGSRLTVL.

This chain links TRBV6-5 with TRBJ2-7; D perhaps matches TRBD1 (5 bases). Deletions cut 2 bases from V and 2 bases from J, with 10 bases between. This CDR3 spans 14 amino acids. Germline-derived CDR1 and CDR2 are MNHEY and SVGAGI. CDR3 protein: CASSYRQNTYEQYF. In DNA form, the CDR3 reads TGTGCCAGCAGTTACCGACAGAATACCTACGAGCAGTACTTC.

About this clone itself: A far larger clone is only one base removed, so a read error is likely. This chain links TRBV2 with TRBJ2-7; the match to TRBD2 covers 7 bases. This CDR3 is built from 13 residues. Germline CDR1 SNHLY, CDR2 FYNNEI. With V trimmed by 11 bases and J by 6 bases, 13 bases remained unmatched. In DNA form, the CDR3 reads TGTGCCGGCAAAGCAAGCGGGACCGGCGAGCAGTACTTC. Its translation is CAGKASGTGEQYF. The whole variable domain, remainder taken from reference TRBV2 and TRBJ2-7, is EPEVTQTPSHQVTQMGQEVILRCVPISNHLYFYWYRQILGQKVEFLVSFYNNEISEKSEIFDDQFSVERPDGSNFTLKIRSTKLEDSAMYFCAGKASGTGEQYFGPGTRLTVT.

This clone was detected many times. The rearrangement joins TRBV14 to TRBJ1-1; tentative D call: TRBD1 (5 bases). This CDR3 has 14 residues. The germline V gene encodes CDR1 SGHDN and CDR2 FVKESK. Trimming shortened V by 2 bases and J by 2 bases, and 9 bases separated the two germline ends. CDR3 sequence (DNA): TGTGCCAGCAGCCAACAGGGCCATAACACTGAAGCTTTCTTT. Protein: CASSQQGHNTEAFF.

This chain's CDR3 is CASSFQRPTYNEQFF. Here the CDR3 DNA reads TGCGCCAGCAGCTTTCAACGGCCCACCTACAATGAGCAGTTCTTC. The V and J genes are TRBV5-1 and TRBJ2-1; unclear D gene. There are 15 residues in the CDR3. V lost 2 bases, J lost 2 bases, and 11 bases lay in between. Germline V gives CDR1 SGHRS, CDR2 YFSETQ.

The chain uses TRBV6-1 and TRBJ2-7; TRBD1 agrees at 8 bases. Trimming removed 0 bases from V and 3 bases from J; junction bases left unmatched: 4. Germline V gene lookup returns CDR1 MNHNS and CDR2 SASEGT. CDR3 size: 15 residues. The chain's CDR3 is CASSEAYTGGYEQYF. The CDR3 DNA sequence: TGTGCCAGCAGTGAAGCCTACACAGGGGGCTACGAGCAGTACTTC.

This chain links TRBV10-1 with TRBJ2-3; D perhaps matches TRBD2 (5 bases). Germline V gene sequence: CDR1 WNHNN, CDR2 SYGVQD (reference sequence). The germline V and J ends were trimmed by 4 bases and 2 bases, with 13 bases remaining between them. The CDR3 extends over 15 amino acids. CDR3 bases: TGCGCCAGCAGTGCTAGCAGTATGGACACAGATACGCAGTATTTT. This gives the protein CASSASSMDTDTQYF.

This clone occurred a few times. The rearrangement links TRBV5-1 to TRBJ1-2; 8 positions match TRBD1. Germline V lookup: CDR1 SGHRS, CDR2 YFSETQ. The CDR3 consists of 13 residues. Germline trimming cut 4 bases from V and 6 bases from J; bases unmatched to any gene: 5. In DNA form, the CDR3 reads TGCGCCAGCAGCGCCCTGACAGGGGATGGCTACACCTTC. Encoded protein: CASSALTGDGYTF.

This clone was observed at least ten times. The chain recombines TRBV5-1 with TRBJ2-1; D possibly uses TRBD1 or TRBD2 (5 bases each). Germline values: CDR1 SGHRS, CDR2 YFSETQ. The CDR3 loop spans 15 amino acids. The V gene lost 4 bases and the J gene lost 2 bases, with 13 bases spanning the gap. Here the CDR3 reads CASSRDSGAYNEQFF. For the CDR3, the DNA is TGCGCCAGCAGCCGTGACAGCGGAGCCTACAATGAGCAGTTCTTC.

The V gene is TRBV27, the J gene TRBJ2-1, with 8 positions matching TRBD1. The CDR3 loop spans 15 amino acids. Germline V gives CDR1 MNHEY, CDR2 SMNVEV (reference sequence). V shed 6 bases and J 1 base; nucleotides not matched to a gene: 5. For the CDR3, the DNA is TGTGCCAGCAGGCCGACAGGGGAATCCTACAATGAGCAGTTCTTC. Translated: CASRPTGESYNEQFF.

The chain recombines TRBV6-5 with TRBJ1-1; D perhaps matches TRBD1 (5 bases). V was pared by 4 bases and J by 4 bases, with 16 bases between. The CDR3 is 15 amino acids. Germline assignment: CDR1 MNHEY and CDR2 SVGAGI. In DNA, the CDR3 is TGTGCCAGCAGTTCGGACACCTTCGGGGTCACTGAAGCTTTCTTT. Translation: CASSSDTFGVTEAFF.

This clone was counted once. The V and J genes are TRBV11-2 and TRBJ1-1; 7 bases align to TRBD1. V lost 5 bases, J lost 7 bases, and 4 bases stayed unmatched. The CDR3 contains 12 residues. The germline CDR1 and CDR2 sequences are SGHAT and FQNNGV. The chain's CDR3 is CASSIQGIEAFF. CDR3 coding DNA: TGTGCCAGCAGCATACAGGGGATTGAAGCTTTCTTT.

The rearrangement joins TRBV29-1 to TRBJ1-1, with D perhaps TRBD1 (5 bases). Germline-derived CDR1 and CDR2 are SQVTM and ANQGSEA. Trimming cost V 6 bases and J 3 bases, with 14 bases left between them. CDR3 length: 13 residues. In DNA form, the CDR3 reads TGCAGCGTACTACGAGACAGAGACACTGAAGCTTTCTTT. It yields the protein CSVLRDRDTEAFF.

This clone was detected a few times. CDR3 residues: CASSQETGRYEQYF. CDR3 bases: TGTGCCAGCAGCCAAGAGACAGGGCGCTACGAGCAGTACTTC. The chain uses TRBV2 and TRBJ2-7; 7 nucleotides align to TRBD1. This CDR3 contains 14 residues. Germline V lookup: CDR1 SNHLY, CDR2 FYNNEI. V gave up 6 bases and J gave up 3 bases; unmatched junction bases: 8.

This clone was detected once. V gene TRBV20-1 combines with J gene TRBJ1-1; a possible D gene is TRBD1 (5 bases). The CDR3 length is 9 residues. Germline CDR1 reads DFQATT; CDR2 reads SNEGSKA (reference sequence). CDR3 amino acids: CRGVAEAFF. As DNA, the CDR3 is TGCAGGGGGGTGGCTGAAGCTTTCTTT.

CDR3 in amino acids: CASSRLGDEKLFF. DNA for the CDR3: TGTGCCAGCAGTCGACTGGGTGATGAAAAACTGTTTTTT. V gene TRBV27 combines with J gene TRBJ1-4; D ambiguous. Trimming cost V 5 bases and J 6 bases, with 10 bases left between them. CDR1 is MNHEY, CDR2 SMNVEV, per germline (reference sequence). The CDR3 totals 13 residues. Variable domain in full (rest from reference TRBV27 and TRBJ1-4): EAQVTQNPRYLITVTGKKLTVTCSQNMNHEYMSWYRQDPGLGLRQIYYSMNVEVTDKGDVPEGYKVSRKEKRNFPLILESPSPNQTSLYFCASSRLGDEKLFFGSGTQLSVL.

The chain combines TRBV7-9 with TRBJ1-3; tentatively, D is TRBD1 (5 bases). The germline gives CDR1 SEHNR, CDR2 FQNEAQ (reference sequence). The CDR3 is 16 amino acids. Trimming pared 7 bases from V and 4 bases from J, leaving 20 bases between. This CDR3 reads CASTPFGARDGNTIYF. CDR3 DNA: TGTGCCAGCACCCCTTTCGGGGCGCGGGACGGAAACACCATATATTTT.

The J gene is TRBJ1-2, the V gene TRBV20-1; D call uncertain. Trimming pared 3 bases from V and 8 bases from J, leaving 10 bases between. The germline CDR1 and CDR2 sequences are DFQATT and SNEGSKA (reference sequence). The CDR3 sequence is 11 residues long. DNA of the CDR3: TGCAGTGCTAGTGGGATCCGGGGCTACACCTTC. It yields the protein CSASGIRGYTF.